This T cell receptor (beta chain) emerged from a study of T cell changes during pregnancy in multiple sclerosis. Germline CDR1 is LNHNV and CDR2 is YYDKDF (reference sequence). This CDR3 has 16 residues. The V gene lost 1 base and the J gene lost 0 bases, with 12 bases spanning the gap. Clones were sequenced by immunoSEQ multiplex PCR, and TCRdb holds only the in-frame ones, with some missing. Altogether tens of thousands of clones are present, roughly 90% being singletons, with the ten largest covering 0.95%. The rearrangement joins TRBV15 to TRBJ1-2, with D uncertain. The receptor comes from a female donor with multiple sclerosis, enrolled in a pregnancy study. The sample in question was peripheral blood, obtained before pregnancy. The CDR3 reads CATSRGFDSSNYGYTF. The CDR3 DNA reads as TGTGCCACCAGCAGAGGGTTCGATAGTTCTAACTATGGCTACACCTTC.